Listed here is a single T cell receptor (beta chain). The antigen is unknown. Generated by immunoSEQ multiplex PCR, the TCRdb table keeps only in-frame clones and is missing some. Seen here are 150,000 to 250,000 clones, about 94% observed once, and the top ten hold about 1%. The sample originates from a study of T cell responses to AZD1222 COVID-19 vaccine. Study conclusions and caveats: The number of AZD1222 recipients seropositive at baseline was only six.

This CDR3 region has 15 residues. The germline V gene has CDR1 SGHRS and CDR2 YFSETQ. Trimming pared 2 bases from V and 8 bases from J, leaving 18 bases between. This sequence joins TRBV5-1 and TRBJ2-3; D gene uncertain. The starting material was peripheral blood, obtained 28 days after the second AZD1222 dose. This TCR came from an adult who received the AZD1222 COVID-19 vaccine. CDR3 DNA: TGCGCCAGCAGCTTTGGAGCCTCCGACCGTGGTACGCAGTATTTT. Its translation: CASSFGASDRGTQYF.